The 4 T cell receptor beta chains below all came from one sample that was sequenced in a study of shared clonotypes between healthy human individuals. Assay: immunoSEQ multiplex PCR; the TCRdb copy retains only in-frame clones and omits some. The table has over 2 million clones, about 90% seen once. The sequenced material came from naive CD4+ T cells from PBMCs. Noted subset: CD45RA+ positively selected. The receptors were sampled from a young man in good health. Some clones in this sample may be carry-over from other donors' samples.

The chain has TRBV6-1 and TRBJ1-1; D ambiguous. The germline CDR1 and CDR2 sequences are MNHNS and SASEGT. V shed 6 bases and J shed 1 base, with 6 bases lying between them. CDR3 length equals 12 residues. CDR3 sequence reads: CASSHSNTEAFF. DNA for the CDR3: TGTGCCAGCAGCCATTCGAACACTGAAGCTTTCTTT.

This clone showed up just a few times. The V call is TRBV15, the J call TRBJ1-2; 9 positions match TRBD1. Trimming at V came to 2 bases and at J to 6 bases, leaving 7 bases not matched to a gene. The CDR3 runs 15 residues. Germline CDR1 is LNHNV and CDR2 is YYDKDF (reference sequence). CDR3: CATSRPHWDRDGYTF. The DNA of the CDR3 is TGTGCCACCAGCAGACCCCATTGGGACAGGGATGGCTACACCTTC. The variable domain in full, completed from reference TRBV15 and TRBJ1-2, reads DAMVIQNPRYQVTQFGKPVTLSCSQTLNHNVMYWYQQKSSQAPKLLFHYYDKDFNNEADTPDNFQSRRPNTSFCFLDIRSPGLGDTAMYLCATSRPHWDRDGYTFGSGTRLTVV.

The chain recombines TRBV15 with TRBJ2-1; TRBD2 might be the D (5 bases). The ends were cut back, 1 base at V and 2 bases at J, with 12 bases in the middle. The CDR3 length is 16 residues. CDR1 and CDR2 (germline): LNHNV, YYDKDF (reference sequence). CDR3 amino acids: CATSRGRADPYNEQFF. The CDR3 nucleotides read TGTGCCACCAGCAGAGGTCGAGCGGACCCCTACAATGAGCAGTTCTTC. Using reference TRBV15 and TRBJ2-1 for the parts outside the CDR3, the full variable domain is DAMVIQNPRYQVTQFGKPVTLSCSQTLNHNVMYWYQQKSSQAPKLLFHYYDKDFNNEADTPDNFQSRRPNTSFCFLDIRSPGLGDTAMYLCATSRGRADPYNEQFFGPGTRLTVL.

This clone has just one count. J is TRBJ2-5 and V is TRBV4-1; 13 nucleotides line up with TRBD2. The CDR3 totals 18 residues. The germline V gene encodes CDR1 MGHRA and CDR2 YSYEKL. The trim removed 1 base at V and 4 bases at J, leaving 9 bases unmatched. The CDR3 region is CASSQATVRLAGGETQYF. Written as DNA, the CDR3 is TGCGCCAGCAGCCAAGCAACCGTCCGACTAGCGGGAGGAGAGACCCAGTACTTC.